This entry lists 9 T cell receptor beta chains sequenced from one sample in a study of control samples from healthy donors and cancer patients. TCRdb keeps only in-frame clones here, not all; method: immunoSEQ multiplex PCR. Of over 70,000 clones listed, approximately 88% are singletons. Sequencing input: PBMCs. The source is a woman between 50 and 59 years old with colorectal cancer.

This chain joins TRBV5-1 and TRBJ2-1, with 8 bases fitting TRBD2. The CDR3 has 15 amino acids. Germline V gene data show CDR1 as SGHRS and CDR2 as YFSETQ. J gave up 4 bases and V 2 bases, and 5 bases lay outside the gene matches. In DNA form, the CDR3 reads TGCGCCAGCAGCTTCACGGGGGGGACATACAATGAGCAGTTCTTC. Translated: CASSFTGGTYNEQFF. Supplemented by reference TRBV5-1 and TRBJ2-1, the full variable domain reads KAGVTQTPRYLIKTRGQQVTLSCSPISGHRSVSWYQQTPGQGLQFLFEYFSETQRNKGNFPGRFSGRQFSNSRSEMNVSTLELGDSALYLCASSFTGGTYNEQFFGPGTRLTVL.

The chain carries TRBV7-2 and TRBJ1-2, with a possible D match to TRBD1 (6 bases). Germline V gives CDR1 SGHTA, CDR2 FQGNSA. This CDR3 has 11 residues. Trimming took off 4 bases at V and 13 bases at J, with 13 bases between the two ends. As DNA, the CDR3 is TGTGCCAGCAGCTCCTCGACAGGTCCCACCTTC. Translation gives CASSSSTGPTF.

Regarding this clone: Additional DNA sequences in this sample encode the identical CDR3. The chain couples TRBV30 to TRBJ1-5; tentative D call: TRBD1 (5 bases). The germline V gene has CDR1 GTSNPN and CDR2 SVGIG (reference sequence). This CDR3 has 14 residues. Trimming removed 0 bases at V and 4 bases at J, with 10 bases between. The CDR3 DNA sequence: TGTGCCTGGAGTGTTGGGGCAGGTAATCAGCCCCAGCATTTT. It codes for CAWSVGAGNQPQHF.

V gene TRBV4-3 combines with J gene TRBJ2-1; D is unclear. V gave up 3 bases and J gave up 5 bases, with 5 bases separating them. CDR1 is LGHNA, CDR2 YSLEER, per germline. The CDR3 spans 12 residues. CDR3: CASSHLDNEQFF. The CDR3 nucleotides are TGCGCCAGCAGCCATCTCGACAATGAGCAGTTCTTC.

A single count supports this clone. The V call is TRBV3-1 (or the pseudogene TRBV3-2), the J call TRBJ1-6; 10 positions match TRBD1. Trimming took 1 base from V and 14 from J; bases not matched to a gene: 8. CDR1 and CDR2 from the germline V gene are LGHDT and YNNKEL (reference sequence). The CDR3 covers 15 residues. DNA for the CDR3: TGTGCCAGCAGCCAAGGGACCGGGACAGGGGCATCCCTCCACTTT. Amino acid sequence: CASSQGTGTGASLHF.

The chain couples TRBV27 to TRBJ1-6, with a tentative D call TRBD1 (6 bases). V lost 7 bases to trimming and J lost 7 bases, with 14 bases between them. CDR3 length: 14 amino acids. The germline CDR1 and CDR2 sequences are MNHEY and SMNVEV (reference sequence). This chain's CDR3 is CASTVTGQNSPLHF. CDR3 sequence (DNA): TGTGCCAGCACTGTGACAGGACAAAATTCACCCCTCCACTTT.

This clone turned up a few times. The chain recombines TRBV6-2 or TRBV6-3 with TRBJ2-7; 8 nucleotides align to TRBD1. The CDR3 totals 14 residues. V lost 6 bases and J lost 7; bases outside the gene matches: 11. Germline CDR1 and CDR2: MNHEY and SVGEGT. The CDR3 loop is CASSTPQGAGEQYV. In DNA form, the CDR3 reads TGTGCCAGCAGCACCCCCCAGGGGGCCGGGGAGCAGTACGTC.

V gene TRBV3-1 (or the pseudogene TRBV3-2) combines with J gene TRBJ1-1, with 8 bases that match TRBD1. The CDR3 has 15 residues. Losses at the gene ends were 4 bases for V and 3 bases for J; bases not matched to a gene: 7. Germline V lookup: CDR1 LGHDT, CDR2 YNNKEL (reference sequence). The CDR3 protein is CASSPRLQGDTEAFF. CDR3 DNA sequence: TGTGCCAGCAGCCCACGGCTACAGGGGGACACTGAAGCTTTCTTT.

This sequence joins TRBV30 and TRBJ2-3, with D possibly being TRBD1 (6 bases). The germline V gene encodes CDR1 GTSNPN and CDR2 SVGIG (reference sequence). The CDR3 is made up of 14 amino acids. The V and J ends lost 3 bases and 1 base respectively, with 11 bases between them. CDR3 residues: CAWRSGVRTDTQYF. The DNA of the CDR3 is TGTGCCTGGAGGTCAGGGGTCCGCACAGATACGCAGTATTTT.